Presented here are 22 T cell receptor beta chains from one specimen sequenced in a study of control samples from healthy donors and cancer patients. Repertoires were generated with immunoSEQ multiplex PCR, while TCRdb's copy carries only in-frame clones and drops some. The table records about 75,000 clones, about 95% of them present only once. What was sequenced was blood. The receptors stem from a woman in her thirties or forties in good health.

The chain has TRBV19 and TRBJ2-7, with TRBD1 matching 8 bases. Germline CDR1 reads LNHDA; CDR2 reads SQIVND (reference sequence). CDR3 length: 13 residues. Trimming cost V 8 bases and J 4 bases; bases outside gene matches: 7. DNA of the CDR3: TGTGCCAGTCAGGGGGCCGGGTTTTACGAGCAGTACTTC. Translation gives CASQGAGFYEQYF.

The gene calls are TRBV28 and TRBJ1-3; the match to TRBD1 covers 7 bases. CDR3 length equals 14 residues. Per germline, CDR1 MDHEN and CDR2 SYDVKM. The V and J ends lost 8 bases and 5 bases, in that order; junction bases with no gene match: 9. CDR3 sequence (DNA): TGTGCCAGCCTATCAGGGGGATCAAGAAACACCATATATTTT. It yields the protein CASLSGGSRNTIYF.

This clone was found once. This chain's CDR3 is CSRTGTGASPLHF. CDR3 bases: TGCAGCCGGACCGGGACAGGGGCTTCACCCCTCCACTTT. The genes are TRBV29-1 and TRBJ1-6, with 10 bases lining up with TRBD1. The CDR3 loop spans 13 amino acids. The junction had 7 bases not matched to a gene; V was cut back by 8 bases and J by 9 bases. CDR1 is SQVTM, CDR2 ANQGSEA, per germline.

This clone has just one count. The chain uses TRBV28 and TRBJ2-7, with D possibly being TRBD1 (5 bases). V dropped 10 bases and J dropped 4 bases, with 14 bases sitting between them. Germline V CDR1 and CDR2: MDHEN, SYDVKM. The length of the CDR3 is 12 residues. CDR3 coding DNA: TGTGCCACATCATCCAGGGTGTACGAGCAGTACTTC. Its translation is CATSSRVYEQYF.

The chain recombines TRBV6-2 or TRBV6-3 with TRBJ1-2; D gene unclear. V was pared by 0 bases and J by 1 base, with 12 bases between. CDR3 length: 16 amino acids. Per the germline V gene, CDR1 is MNHEY and CDR2 is SVGEGT. The DNA of the CDR3 is TGTGCCAGCAGTTACTCTGACCGCTCTTATAACTATGGCTACACCTTC. Its translation: CASSYSDRSYNYGYTF.

The chain links TRBV6-2 or TRBV6-3 to TRBJ1-3; D gene uncertain. Germline CDR1 MNHEY, CDR2 SVGEGT. The CDR3 has 15 amino acids. V gave up 6 bases and J gave up 0 bases, with 12 bases separating them. Here the CDR3 reads CASSPLSFSGNTIYF. The CDR3 region has the DNA TGTGCCAGCAGCCCCCTATCCTTCTCTGGAAACACCATATATTTT.

The chain is built from TRBV6-6 and TRBJ1-2, with 7 bases lining up with TRBD1. Germline-derived CDR1 and CDR2 are MNHNY and SVGAGI (reference sequence). The CDR3 runs 13 residues. V lost 6 bases, J lost 5 bases, and 6 bases stayed unmatched. This CDR3 reads CASSQGGQYGYTF. The CDR3 DNA is TGTGCCAGCAGCCAGGGGGGGCAGTATGGCTACACCTTC.

V usage is TRBV7-8 and J usage is TRBJ1-5; D is possibly TRBD1 (6 bases). CDR3 length: 16 residues. V lost 1 base to trimming and J lost 3 bases, with 13 bases between them. The germline gives CDR1 SGHVS, CDR2 FQNEAQ. The CDR3 DNA is TGTGCCAGCAGCTTAGAGGTACAGGGAAACAATCAGCCCCAGCATTTT. It translates to CASSLEVQGNNQPQHF. Using reference TRBV7-8 and TRBJ1-5 for the parts outside the CDR3, the full variable domain is GAGVSQSPRYKVAKRGQDVALRCDPISGHVSLFWYQQALGQGPEFLTYFQNEAQLDKSGLPSDRFFAERPEGSVSTLKIQRTQQEDSAVYLCASSLEVQGNNQPQHFGDGTRLSIL.

The V and J genes are TRBV7-8 and TRBJ2-1, with TRBD1 matching over 9 bases. The CDR3 sequence is 18 residues long. V lost 1 base, J lost 4 bases, and 11 bases stayed unmatched. Germline V CDR1 and CDR2: SGHVS, FQNEAQ. In DNA, the CDR3 is TGTGCCAGCAGCTTAGTCCCTACAGCCGGGACAGGGTACAATGAGCAGTTCTTC. Protein sequence: CASSLVPTAGTGYNEQFF.

This chain connects TRBV24-1 to TRBJ2-3, with TRBD2 identical over 11 bases. The CDR3 runs to 17 residues. V lost 2 bases to trimming and J lost 2 bases; unmatched junction nucleotides: 5. Germline V gene sequence: CDR1 KGHDR, CDR2 SFDVKD. The CDR3 protein is CATSDSGLAEYTDTQYF. In DNA, the CDR3 is TGTGCCACCAGTGATTCGGGACTAGCGGAATACACAGATACGCAGTATTTT.

This clone occurred once. The rearrangement joins TRBV7-9 to TRBJ1-2; 9 positions match TRBD1. Germline V CDR1 and CDR2: SEHNR, FQNEAQ (reference sequence). CDR3 size: 14 residues. V lost 5 bases to trimming and J lost 8 bases; unmatched junction nucleotides: 9. Written as DNA, the CDR3 is TGTGCCAGCAGCCCAGGGACAGGGACTTGGGGCTACACCTTC. Protein: CASSPGTGTWGYTF. Together with reference TRBV7-9 and TRBJ1-2, the CDR3 gives the full variable domain: DTGVSQNPRHKITKRGQNVTFRCDPISEHNRLYWYRQTLGQGPEFLTYFQNEAQLEKSRLLSDRFSAERPKGSFSTLEIQRTEQGDSAMYLCASSPGTGTWGYTFGSGTRLTVV.

This CDR3 reads CASSIEGQTGTAFF. The CDR3, as DNA: TGTGCCAGTAGTATAGAGGGTCAGACGGGGACGGCTTTCTTT. The chain employs TRBV19 and TRBJ1-1, with D maybe TRBD1 (5 bases). Germline lookup yields CDR1 LNHDA and CDR2 SQIVND (reference sequence). The CDR3 runs to 14 residues. Trimming took 0 bases from V and 11 from J, leaving 16 bases between them.

This chain joins TRBV10-1 and TRBJ2-1; 10 nucleotides agree with TRBD2. Per germline, CDR1 WNHNN and CDR2 SYGVQD (reference sequence). Trimming cost V 6 bases and J 7 bases; bases outside gene matches: 6. This CDR3 is built from 14 residues. CDR3 sequence reads: CASSVLAGVNEQFF. The DNA of the CDR3 is TGCGCCAGCAGCGTTCTAGCGGGAGTAAATGAGCAGTTCTTC.

V is TRBV10-3 and J is TRBJ2-5; 7 nucleotides agree with TRBD2. Germline-derived CDR1 and CDR2 are ENHRY and SYGVKD. J was trimmed by 5 bases and V by 1 base; bases with no gene match: 10. The length of the CDR3 is 16 residues. The CDR3 DNA sequence: TGTGCCATCAGTGAGTTCTCTCCGGCTAGCGGTGAGACCCAGTACTTC. Protein: CAISEFSPASGETQYF.

This rearrangement joins TRBV11-2 to TRBJ1-1; D gene ambiguous. V was cut by 4 bases and J by 11 bases, with 11 bases left in between. CDR1 is SGHAT and CDR2 is FQNNGV in the germline V gene. The CDR3 length is 11 residues. As DNA, the CDR3 is TGTGCCAGCAGCTCCGGCCCGCATGCTTTCTTT. It specifies CASSSGPHAFF.

J is TRBJ1-1 and V is TRBV27, with unresolved D. The CDR3 runs to 14 residues. Germline V gene lookup returns CDR1 MNHEY and CDR2 SMNVEV (reference sequence). Trimming stripped 3 bases from V and 2 bases from J, with 10 bases between. CDR3 sequence: CASSLFAGNTEAFF. CDR3 in DNA: TGTGCCAGCAGTTTGTTTGCAGGAAACACTGAAGCTTTCTTT.

The chain has TRBV5-1 and TRBJ2-3; 7 positions match TRBD2. This CDR3 is 13 amino acids long. J lost 4 bases, V lost 5 bases, and 4 bases had no gene match. Germline lookup yields CDR1 SGHRS and CDR2 YFSETQ. CDR3 nucleotides: TGCGCCAGCAGTCGGGGGGAGGCAGATACGCAGTATTTT. Its protein product is CASSRGEADTQYF.

The gene calls are TRBV21-1 and TRBJ2-3; TRBD2, the table's D call, was not compared with the DNA. TRBV21-1 is a recognized pseudogene. The length of the CDR3 is 15 residues. CDR3 coding DNA: TGTGCCAGCAGCTTTCTAGCAACCCTCACAGATACGCAGTATTTT. Its protein product is CASSFLATLTDTQYF.

A word on this clone: Other DNA sequences in this sample translate to the same CDR3. CDR3 nucleotides: TGTGCCAGCAGAGGACAGGGGGACACTGAAGCTTTCTTT. Translating gives CASRGQGDTEAFF. This chain links TRBV2 with TRBJ1-1; the match to TRBD1 covers 10 bases. Germline V gives CDR1 SNHLY, CDR2 FYNNEI. The CDR3 consists of 13 residues. Unmatched junction bases numbered 1, after V lost 6 bases and J lost 3 bases.

The gene calls are TRBV2 and TRBJ1-4, with no clear D. V lost 7 bases and J lost 7, with 13 bases in between. Per germline, CDR1 SNHLY and CDR2 FYNNEI. The CDR3 consists of 13 residues. The CDR3 region has the DNA TGTGCCAGCACCATGACGGGCGGTGAAAAACTGTTTTTT. It is translated as CASTMTGGEKLFF.

The chain joins TRBV6-4 to TRBJ1-1; 7 bases are shared with TRBD1. Losses at the gene ends were 4 bases for V and 4 bases for J; bases not matched to a gene: 9. Germline V gives CDR1 MRHNA, CDR2 SNTAGT. This CDR3 has 15 amino acids. Here the CDR3 DNA reads TGTGCCAGCAGTGCCGAGGGGGACAGTCCCACTGAAGCTTTCTTT. Its protein product is CASSAEGDSPTEAFF.

V usage is TRBV18 and J usage is TRBJ1-2; D uncertain. This CDR3 is 12 amino acids long. Germline CDR1 and CDR2: KGHSH and LQKENI. V was trimmed by 2 bases and J by 6 bases, leaving 7 bases between them. The CDR3 DNA follows: TGTGCCAGCTCACCAGGTCTGGATGGCTACACCTTC. This translates into CASSPGLDGYTF.